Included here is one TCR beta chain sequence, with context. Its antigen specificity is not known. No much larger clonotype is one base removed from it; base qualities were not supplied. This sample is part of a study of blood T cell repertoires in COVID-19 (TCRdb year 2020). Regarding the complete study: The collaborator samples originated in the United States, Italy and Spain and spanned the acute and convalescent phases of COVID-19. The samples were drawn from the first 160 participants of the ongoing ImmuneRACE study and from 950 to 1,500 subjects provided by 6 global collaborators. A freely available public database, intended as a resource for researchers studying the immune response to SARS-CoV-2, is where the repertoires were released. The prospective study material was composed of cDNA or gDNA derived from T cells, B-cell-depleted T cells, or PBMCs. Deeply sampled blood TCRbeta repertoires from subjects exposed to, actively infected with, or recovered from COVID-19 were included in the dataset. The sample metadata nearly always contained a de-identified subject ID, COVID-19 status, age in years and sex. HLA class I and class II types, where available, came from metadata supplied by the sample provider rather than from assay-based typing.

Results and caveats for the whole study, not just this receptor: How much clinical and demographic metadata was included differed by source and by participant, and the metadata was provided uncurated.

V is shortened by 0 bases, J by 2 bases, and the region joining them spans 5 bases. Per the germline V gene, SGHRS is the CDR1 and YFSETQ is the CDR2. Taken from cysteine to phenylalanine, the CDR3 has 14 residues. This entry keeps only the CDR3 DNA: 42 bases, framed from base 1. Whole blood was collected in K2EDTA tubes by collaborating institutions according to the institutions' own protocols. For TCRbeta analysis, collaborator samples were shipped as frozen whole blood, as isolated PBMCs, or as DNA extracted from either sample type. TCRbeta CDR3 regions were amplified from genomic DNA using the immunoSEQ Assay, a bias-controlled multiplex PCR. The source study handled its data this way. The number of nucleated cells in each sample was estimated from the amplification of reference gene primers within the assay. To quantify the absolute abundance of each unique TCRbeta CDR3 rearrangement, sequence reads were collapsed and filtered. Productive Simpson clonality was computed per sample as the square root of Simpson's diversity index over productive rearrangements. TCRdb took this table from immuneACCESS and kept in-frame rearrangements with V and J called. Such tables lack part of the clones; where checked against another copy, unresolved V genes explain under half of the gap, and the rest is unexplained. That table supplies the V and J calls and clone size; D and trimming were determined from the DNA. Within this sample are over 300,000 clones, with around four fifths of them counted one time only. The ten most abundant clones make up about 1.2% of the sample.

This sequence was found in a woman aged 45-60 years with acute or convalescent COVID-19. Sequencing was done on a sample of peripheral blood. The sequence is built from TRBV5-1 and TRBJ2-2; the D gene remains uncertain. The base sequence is TGCGCCAGCAGCTTGGACAGCAACACCGGGGAGCTGTTTTTT. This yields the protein CASSLDSNTGELFF.